The source of this TCR beta chain is a study of blood T cell repertoires in COVID-19. Looking at the study overall: Acute and convalescent COVID-19 samples came from the United States, Italy and Spain. T cells, B-cell-depleted T cells, or PBMCs provided the cDNA or gDNA that served as material.

Authors' analysis steps: The authors estimated nucleated cell counts from reference gene primer amplification. The repertoire was sequenced with immunoSEQ multiplex PCR; TCRdb's copy has only in-frame clones and lacks some. V, J and clone size are taken as reported in that table, and D and trimming were inferred from the DNA itself. This repertoire shows about 40,000 clones, about 80% found once; its top ten account for about 2.6%. The CDR3 loop spans 15 amino acids. Germline assignment: CDR1 SGHAT and CDR2 FQDESV (reference sequence). V gave up 3 bases and J gave up 7 bases; unmatched junction bases: 6.

The receptor comes from a woman aged 60-75 years with acute or convalescent COVID-19. This rearrangement joins TRBV11-1 to TRBJ1-6, with 7 bases matching TRBD1. Sample: peripheral blood. This CDR3 reads CASSLTDRENSPLHF. The CDR3 coding sequence is TGTGCCAGCAGCTTGACAGACAGGGAGAATTCACCCCTCCACTTT.